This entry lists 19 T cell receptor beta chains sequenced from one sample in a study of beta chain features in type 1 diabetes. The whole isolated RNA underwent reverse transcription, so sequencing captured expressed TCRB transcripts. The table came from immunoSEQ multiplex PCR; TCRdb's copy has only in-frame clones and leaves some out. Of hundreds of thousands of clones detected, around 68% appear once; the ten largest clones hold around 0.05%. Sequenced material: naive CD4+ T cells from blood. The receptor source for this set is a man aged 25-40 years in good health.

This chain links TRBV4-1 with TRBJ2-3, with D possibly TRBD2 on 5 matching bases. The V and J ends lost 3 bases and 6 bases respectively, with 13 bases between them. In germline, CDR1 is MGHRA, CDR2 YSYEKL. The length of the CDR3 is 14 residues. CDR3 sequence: CASSHPPRGDTQYF. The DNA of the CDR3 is TGCGCCAGCAGCCACCCTCCTCGAGGGGATACGCAGTATTTT.

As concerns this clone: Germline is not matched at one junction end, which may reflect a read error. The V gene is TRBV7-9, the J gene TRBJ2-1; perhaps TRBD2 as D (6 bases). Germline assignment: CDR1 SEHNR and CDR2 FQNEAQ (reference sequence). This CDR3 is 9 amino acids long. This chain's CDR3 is CASSRTGVF. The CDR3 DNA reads TGTGCCAGCAGCCGCACGGGGGTCTTC.

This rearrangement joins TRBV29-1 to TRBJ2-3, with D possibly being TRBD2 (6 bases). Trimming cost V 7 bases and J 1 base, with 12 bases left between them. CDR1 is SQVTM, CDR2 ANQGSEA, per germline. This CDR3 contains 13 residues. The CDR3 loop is CSGDGGGTDTQYF. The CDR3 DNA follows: TGCAGCGGTGACGGGGGAGGCACAGATACGCAGTATTTT.

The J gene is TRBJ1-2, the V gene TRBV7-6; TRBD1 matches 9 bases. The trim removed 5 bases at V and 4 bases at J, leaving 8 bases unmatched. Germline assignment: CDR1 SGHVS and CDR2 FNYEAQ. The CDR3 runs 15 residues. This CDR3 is CASSPWTGVGYGYTF. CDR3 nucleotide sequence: TGTGCCAGCAGCCCCTGGACAGGGGTAGGCTATGGCTACACCTTC.

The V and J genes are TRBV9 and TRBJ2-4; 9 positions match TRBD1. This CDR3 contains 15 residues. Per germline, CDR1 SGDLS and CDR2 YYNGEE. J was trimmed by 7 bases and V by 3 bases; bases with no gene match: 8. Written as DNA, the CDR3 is TGTGCCAGCAGCGCCGGGACAGGGCAATTGAACATTCAGTACTTC. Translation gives CASSAGTGQLNIQYF.

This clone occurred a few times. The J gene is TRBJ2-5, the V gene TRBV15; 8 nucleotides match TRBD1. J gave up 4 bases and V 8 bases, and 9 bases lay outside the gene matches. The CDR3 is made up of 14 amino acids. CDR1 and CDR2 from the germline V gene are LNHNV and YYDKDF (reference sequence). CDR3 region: CATARQGPGETQYF. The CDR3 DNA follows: TGTGCCACCGCCCGACAGGGGCCAGGAGAGACCCAGTACTTC.

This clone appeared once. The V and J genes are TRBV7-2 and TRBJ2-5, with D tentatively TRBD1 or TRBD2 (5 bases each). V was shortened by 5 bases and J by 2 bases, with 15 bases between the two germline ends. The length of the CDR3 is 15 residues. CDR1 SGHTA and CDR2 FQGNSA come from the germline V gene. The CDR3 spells CASSQRDGPQETQYF. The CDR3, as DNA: TGTGCCAGCAGCCAACGGGACGGACCTCAAGAGACCCAGTACTTC.

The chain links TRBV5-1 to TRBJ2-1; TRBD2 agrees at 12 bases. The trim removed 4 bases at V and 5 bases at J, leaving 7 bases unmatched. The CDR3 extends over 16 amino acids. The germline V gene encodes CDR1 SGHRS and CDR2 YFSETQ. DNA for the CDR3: TGCGCCAGCAGCCGCGCCCGACTAGCGGGGGACAATGAGCAGTTCTTC. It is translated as CASSRARLAGDNEQFF.

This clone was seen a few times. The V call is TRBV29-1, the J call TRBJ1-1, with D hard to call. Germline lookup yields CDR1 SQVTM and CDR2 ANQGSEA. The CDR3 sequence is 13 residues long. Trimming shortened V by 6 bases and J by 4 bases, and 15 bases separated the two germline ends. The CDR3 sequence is CSVTPSWGTEAFF. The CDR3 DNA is TGCAGCGTGACACCTAGCTGGGGCACTGAAGCTTTCTTT.

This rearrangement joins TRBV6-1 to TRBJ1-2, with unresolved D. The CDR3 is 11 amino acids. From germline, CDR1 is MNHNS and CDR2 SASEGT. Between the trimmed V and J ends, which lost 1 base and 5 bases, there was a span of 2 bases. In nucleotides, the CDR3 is TGTGCCAGCAGTGAAGGATATGGCTACACCTTC. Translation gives CASSEGYGYTF.

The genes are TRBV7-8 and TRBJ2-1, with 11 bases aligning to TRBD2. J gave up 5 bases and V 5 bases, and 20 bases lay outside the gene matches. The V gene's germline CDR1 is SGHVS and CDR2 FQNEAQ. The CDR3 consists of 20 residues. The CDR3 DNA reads TGTGCCAGCAGCATCCCCCGGGGACTAGCGGAATCTAACGGGGACAATGAGCAGTTCTTC. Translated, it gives CASSIPRGLAESNGDNEQFF.

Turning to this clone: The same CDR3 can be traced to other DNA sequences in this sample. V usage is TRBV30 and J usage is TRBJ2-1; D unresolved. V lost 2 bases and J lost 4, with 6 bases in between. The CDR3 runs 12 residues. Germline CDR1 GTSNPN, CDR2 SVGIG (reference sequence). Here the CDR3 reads CAWSLVYNEQFF. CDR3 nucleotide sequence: TGTGCCTGGAGTTTGGTATACAATGAGCAGTTCTTC.

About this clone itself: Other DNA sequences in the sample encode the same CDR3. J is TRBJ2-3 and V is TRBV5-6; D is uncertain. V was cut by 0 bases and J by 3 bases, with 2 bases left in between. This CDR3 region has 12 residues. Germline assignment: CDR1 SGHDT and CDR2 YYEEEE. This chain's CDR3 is CASSLVTDTQYF. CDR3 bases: TGTGCCAGCAGCTTGGTGACAGATACGCAGTATTTT. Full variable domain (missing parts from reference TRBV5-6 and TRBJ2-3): DAGVTQSPTHLIKTRGQQVTLRCSPKSGHDTVSWYQQALGQGPQFIFQYYEEEERQRGNFPDRFSGHQFPNYSSELNVNALLLGDSALYLCASSLVTDTQYFGPGTRLTVL.

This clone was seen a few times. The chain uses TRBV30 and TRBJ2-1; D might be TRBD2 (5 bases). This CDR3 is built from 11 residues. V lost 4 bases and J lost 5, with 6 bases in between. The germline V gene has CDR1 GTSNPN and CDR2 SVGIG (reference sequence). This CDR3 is CAWTADNEQFF. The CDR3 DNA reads TGTGCCTGGACAGCGGACAATGAGCAGTTCTTC. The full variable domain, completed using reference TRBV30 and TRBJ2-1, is SQTIHQWPATLVQPVGSPLSLECTVEGTSNPNLYWYRQAAGRGLQLLFYSVGIGQISSEVPQNLSASRPQDRQFILSSKKLLLSDSGFYLCAWTADNEQFFGPGTRLTVL.

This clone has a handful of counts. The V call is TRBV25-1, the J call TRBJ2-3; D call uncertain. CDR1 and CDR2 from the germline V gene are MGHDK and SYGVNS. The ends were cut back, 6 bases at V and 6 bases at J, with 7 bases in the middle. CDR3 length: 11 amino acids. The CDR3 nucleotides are TGTGCCAGCAGGTTATTGGATACGCAGTATTTT. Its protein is CASRLLDTQYF.

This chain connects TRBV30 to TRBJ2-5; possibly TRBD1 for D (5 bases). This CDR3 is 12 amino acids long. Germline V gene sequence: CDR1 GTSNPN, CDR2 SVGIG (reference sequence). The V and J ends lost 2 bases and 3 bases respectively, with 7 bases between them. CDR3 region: CAWSTGKETQYF. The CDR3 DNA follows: TGTGCCTGGAGTACAGGAAAAGAGACCCAGTACTTC.

The CDR3 DNA follows: TGTGCCAGCAGCTTACCATTGACAGGGAGGCAGGAGACCCAGTACTTC. Translating it yields CASSLPLTGRQETQYF. The rearrangement links TRBV5-6 to TRBJ2-5; D perhaps matches TRBD1 (7 bases). The CDR3 contains 16 residues. V shed 2 bases and J shed 5 bases, with 19 bases lying between them. Germline CDR1 reads SGHDT; CDR2 reads YYEEEE.

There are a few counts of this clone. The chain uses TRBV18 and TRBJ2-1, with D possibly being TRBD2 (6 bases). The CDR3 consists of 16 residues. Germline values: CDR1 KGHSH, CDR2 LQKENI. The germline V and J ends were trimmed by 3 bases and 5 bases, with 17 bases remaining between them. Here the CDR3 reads CASSPRPGEPDNEQFF. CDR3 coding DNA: TGTGCCAGCTCACCCCGACCGGGGGAGCCTGACAATGAGCAGTTCTTC.

CDR3 DNA: TGTGCCAGCAGCCGCCGCAGACAGAAGAATGAGCAGTTCTTC. It is translated as CASSRRRQKNEQFF. The chain recombines TRBV7-6 with TRBJ2-1; possibly TRBD1 for D (5 bases). The ends were cut back, 5 bases at V and 7 bases at J, with 15 bases in the middle. Germline lookup yields CDR1 SGHVS and CDR2 FNYEAQ. This CDR3 has 14 amino acids. Using reference TRBV7-6 and TRBJ2-1 for the parts outside the CDR3, the full variable domain is GAGVSQSPRYKVTKRGQDVALRCDPISGHVSLYWYRQALGQGPEFLTYFNYEAQQDKSGLPNDRFSAERPEGSISTLTIQRTEQRDSAMYRCASSRRRQKNEQFFGPGTRLTVL.